This TCR beta chain originates from a study of post-analysis software for immune sequencing data. Study-wide results and limits: Relative to controls, patients had 4 or 5 TRBV segments at higher frequency, with TRBV5-6, TRBV5-1 and TRBV20-1 among these. A significant reduction in normalized Chao1 diversity was observed in multiple sclerosis patients versus controls.

Libraries were made from TCR beta cDNA, and they carried unique molecular identifiers. TCRdb re-analysed the PCR reads in MiXCR, keeping a single row per CDR3 protein. Of some 690,000 distinct CDR3 sequences in the sample, 25% to 30% were seen once. The CDR3 totals 15 residues. Germline V gene lookup returns CDR1 LGHDT and CDR2 YNNKEL (reference sequence). The ends were cut back, 1 base at V and 0 bases at J, with 7 bases in the middle. Comments on this clonotype: Its antigen is not known.

This clonotype was sampled from a girl aged 5-17 years with multiple sclerosis. This sequence joins TRBV3-1 and TRBJ2-1; D not resolved. The sample consisted of blood. Written as DNA, the CDR3 is TGTGCCAGCAGCCAAGTTCCGAACTCCTACAATGAGCAGTTCTTC. This codes for CASSQVPNSYNEQFF.